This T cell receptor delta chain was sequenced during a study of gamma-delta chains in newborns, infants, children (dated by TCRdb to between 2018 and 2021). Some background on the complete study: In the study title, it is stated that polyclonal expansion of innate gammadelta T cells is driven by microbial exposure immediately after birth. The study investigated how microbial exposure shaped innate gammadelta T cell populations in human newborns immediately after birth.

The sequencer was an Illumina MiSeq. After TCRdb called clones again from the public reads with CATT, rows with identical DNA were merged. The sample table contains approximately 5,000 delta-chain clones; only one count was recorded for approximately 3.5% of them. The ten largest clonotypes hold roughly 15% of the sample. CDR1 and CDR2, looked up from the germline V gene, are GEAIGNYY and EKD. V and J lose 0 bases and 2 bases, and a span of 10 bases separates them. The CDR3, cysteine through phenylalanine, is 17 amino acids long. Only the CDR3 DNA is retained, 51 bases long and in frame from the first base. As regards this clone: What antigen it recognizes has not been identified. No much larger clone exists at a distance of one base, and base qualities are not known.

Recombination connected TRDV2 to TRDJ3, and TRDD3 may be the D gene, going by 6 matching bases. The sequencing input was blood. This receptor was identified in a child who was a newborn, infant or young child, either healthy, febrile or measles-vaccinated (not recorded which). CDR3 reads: CACDTLGGTWDTRQMFF. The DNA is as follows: TGTGCCTGTGACACCTTGGGGGGTACCTGGGACACCCGACAGATGTTTTTC.